This T cell receptor (beta chain) was retrieved from a study of T cell responses to AZD1222 COVID-19 vaccine. Study-wide results and caveats: Samples come after the peak T cell response, not at day 14. Just a handful of AZD1222 recipients were seropositive at baseline. Spike-specific TCR breadth rose after two AZD1222 doses, and depth rose as well. The donors showed a predominance of white British ancestry and of females, with possible underestimation of clonal diversity.

Of note for this clone: What it binds is not known.

Only in-frame clones appear in the TCRdb table, and some are missing; sequencing was by immunoSEQ multiplex PCR. The sample holds tens of thousands of clones; around 85% are singletons and the top ten take about 21%. The V gene's germline CDR1 is MNHEY and CDR2 SVGAGI. Trimming pared 0 bases from V and 4 bases from J, leaving 12 bases between. This CDR3 spans 15 amino acids. The V and J genes are TRBV6-5 and TRBJ1-1; D might be TRBD1 (6 bases). The source is an adult in good health. The specimen comprised peripheral blood, sampled on day 0 of MenACWY control vaccination. The CDR3 region is CASSYSRQGTTEAFF. In DNA form, the CDR3 reads TGTGCCAGCAGTTACTCGAGGCAGGGGACCACTGAAGCTTTCTTT.